Below, 28 T cell receptor beta chains from the same sample are listed, as sequenced in a study of blood T cell repertoires in COVID-19. Sequencing used immunoSEQ multiplex PCR; TCRdb keeps in-frame clones, though not all of them. The sample lists 150,000 to 200,000 clones, approximately 90% occurring once. The source material was peripheral blood. All receptors derive from a human donor in a cohort sampled during active COVID-19.

This chain links TRBV12-3 or TRBV12-4 with TRBJ1-4, with D hard to call. Trimming left V 7 bases short and J 4 bases short, with 10 bases between. The CDR3 totals 13 residues. The CDR3 is CASTTAYNEKLFF. The DNA for the CDR3 is TGTGCCAGCACTACAGCATATAATGAAAAACTGTTTTTT.

The V gene is TRBV2, the J gene TRBJ1-2, with TRBD1 as a possible D gene (6 bases). Germline CDR1 and CDR2: SNHLY and FYNNEI. The V end lost 7 bases, the J end lost 7 bases, and 19 bases lay between the germline ends. The CDR3 consists of 14 residues. The CDR3 DNA sequence: TGTGCCAGCATCGGAAACCGGGGGGCGGGTGGCTACACCTTC. Translated, it gives CASIGNRGAGGYTF.

The rearrangement joins TRBV27 to TRBJ2-2; 10 nucleotides agree with TRBD1. The CDR3 runs 13 residues. Germline loops: CDR1 MNHEY, CDR2 SMNVEV (reference sequence). Trimming cost V 10 bases and J 7 bases; bases outside gene matches: 6. The CDR3 region is CATLDRGNGELFF. In DNA, the CDR3 is TGTGCCACCCTGGACAGGGGGAACGGGGAGCTGTTTTTT.

The chain joins TRBV12-2 to TRBJ1-5; the DNA was not compared with TRBD1, the D call given in the table. TRBV12-2 is reported as a pseudogene. The CDR3 sequence is 16 residues long. This CDR3 is CASRLADWGPNQPQHF. The CDR3, as DNA: TGTGCAAGTCGCTTAGCAGATTGGGGGCCCAATCAGCCCCAGCATTTT.

V usage is TRBV2 and J usage is TRBJ2-6; 8 bases align to TRBD2. V trimming: 5 bases; J trimming: 3 bases; junction bases outside the gene matches: 9. The CDR3 totals 17 residues. CDR1 SNHLY and CDR2 FYNNEI come from the germline V gene. The CDR3 bases are TGTGCCAGCAGTCGACTAGCGATCATGGGTGGGGCCAACGTCCTGACTTTC. It yields the protein CASSRLAIMGGANVLTF.

The chain links TRBV29-1 to TRBJ1-2, with TRBD1 as a possible D gene (6 bases). The CDR3 is 14 amino acids. Germline CDR1 reads SQVTM; CDR2 reads ANQGSEA. The ends were cut back, 5 bases at V and 4 bases at J, with 17 bases in the middle. In nucleotides, the CDR3 is TGCAGCGTTATTGGGGGACACCCGAGCTATGGCTACACCTTC. Amino acid sequence: CSVIGGHPSYGYTF. Looking up the rest from reference TRBV29-1 and TRBJ1-2 gives the full variable domain: SAVISQKPSRDICQRGTSLTIQCQVDSQVTMMFWYRQQPGQSLTLIATANQGSEATYESGFVIDKFPISRPNLTFSTLTVSNMSPEDSSIYLCSVIGGHPSYGYTFGSGTRLTVV.

The chain employs TRBV5-1 and TRBJ2-7; 9 bases line up with TRBD1. Trimming cost V 4 bases and J 6 bases; bases outside gene matches: 8. The CDR3 is 14 amino acids. Germline loops: CDR1 SGHRS, CDR2 YFSETQ. The CDR3 reads CASSPTLTGGEQYF. CDR3 nucleotide sequence: TGCGCCAGCAGCCCAACCTTGACAGGGGGCGAGCAGTACTTC.

A single count supports this clone. This chain joins TRBV3-1 (or the pseudogene TRBV3-2) and TRBJ1-6; 7 bases agree with TRBD1. Unmatched junction bases numbered 8, after V lost 3 bases and J lost 9 bases. CDR1 is LGHDT and CDR2 is YNNKEL in the germline V gene (reference sequence). CDR3 length: 15 amino acids. The CDR3 nucleotides are TGTGCCAGCAGCCATAGAGACAGGGTAGGTTCACCCCTCCACTTT. It yields the protein CASSHRDRVGSPLHF.

This clone was detected only once. The chain carries TRBV6-2 or TRBV6-3 and TRBJ2-5, with 7 nucleotides matching TRBD2. Trimming at V came to 2 bases and at J to 5 bases, leaving 14 bases not matched to a gene. CDR1 MNHEY and CDR2 SVGEGT come from the germline V gene. The CDR3 length is 17 residues. The CDR3 loop is CASSYGAGVARVETQYF. The CDR3 DNA reads as TGTGCCAGCAGTTACGGGGCGGGAGTAGCGAGAGTGGAGACCCAGTACTTC.

The gene calls are TRBV4-1 and TRBJ2-6; TRBD1 matches at 8 bases. The CDR3 extends over 18 amino acids. Trimming removed 5 bases from V and 2 bases from J; junction bases left unmatched: 11. Germline lookup yields CDR1 MGHRA and CDR2 YSYEKL. The CDR3: CASSRLQGDGPGANVLTF. CDR3 in DNA: TGCGCCAGCAGCAGATTACAGGGGGACGGTCCTGGGGCCAACGTCCTGACTTTC.

This clone was counted only a few times. This specimen includes other DNA sequences encoding the same CDR3. The chain recombines TRBV6-5 with TRBJ1-2; tentatively, D is TRBD1 (5 bases). Per germline, CDR1 MNHEY and CDR2 SVGAGI. V lost 5 bases and J 5 bases, leaving 12 bases between the germline ends. This CDR3 region has 13 residues. CDR3 protein: CASSPGTPYGYTF. The CDR3 DNA reads as TGTGCCAGCAGTCCGGGGACTCCTTATGGCTACACCTTC.

As regards this clone: Other DNA sequences within the sample encode an identical CDR3. This chain links TRBV5-1 with TRBJ2-3; D perhaps matches TRBD1 (5 bases). Germline-derived CDR1 and CDR2 are SGHRS and YFSETQ. The V end lost 0 bases, the J end lost 3 bases, and 11 bases lay between the germline ends. This CDR3 region has 15 residues. The CDR3 is CASSLGQGITDTQYF. CDR3 nucleotide sequence: TGCGCCAGCAGCTTGGGGCAGGGTATTACAGATACGCAGTATTTT.

CDR3 bases: TGTGCCAGCAGCGCCCAATACTGGCGGGAGGAATGGCCGGGCAGTTACGAGCAGTACTTC. Translation: CASSAQYWREEWPGSYEQYF. The rearrangement uses TRBV6-6 and TRBJ2-7; 8 bases map to TRBD2. The CDR3 contains 20 residues. Germline CDR1 is MNHNY and CDR2 is SVGAGI (reference sequence). J lost 4 bases, V lost 6 bases, and 26 bases had no gene match.

The chain employs TRBV5-4 and TRBJ2-7; TRBD1 aligns across 10 bases. V lost 4 bases, J lost 3 bases, and 7 bases stayed unmatched. Germline V CDR1 and CDR2: SGHNT, YYREEE (reference sequence). The CDR3 totals 15 residues. In DNA form, the CDR3 reads TGTGCCAGCAGCCCGCGGACAGGGGGGTACTACGAGCAGTACTTC. Amino acid sequence: CASSPRTGGYYEQYF. The complete variable domain, with remaining parts taken from reference TRBV5-4 and TRBJ2-7, reads ETGVTQSPTHLIKTRGQQVTLRCSSQSGHNTVSWYQQALGQGPQFIFQYYREEENGRGNFPPRFSGLQFPNYSSELNVNALELDDSALYLCASSPRTGGYYEQYFGPGTRLTVT.

This chain uses TRBV7-2 with TRBJ2-7, with unresolved D. CDR1 and CDR2 from the germline V gene are SGHTA and FQGNSA. The CDR3 is 14 residues long. V was shortened by 2 bases and J by 1 base, with 9 bases between the two germline ends. In nucleotides, the CDR3 is TGTGCCAGCAGCTTATCCATGGCTTCCTACGAGCAGTACTTC. Translating gives CASSLSMASYEQYF.

This clone has only one observation. The chain couples TRBV9 to TRBJ2-1; 10 bases are a match to TRBD2. The CDR3 is 16 residues long. Germline V gene sequence: CDR1 SGDLS, CDR2 YYNGEE. V gave up 3 bases and J gave up 6 bases; unmatched junction bases: 9. Written as DNA, the CDR3 is TGTGCCAGCAGCGCCTTTAGCGGGAGGAACCCCAATGAGCAGTTCTTC. Protein: CASSAFSGRNPNEQFF. The full variable domain, with the rest looked up from reference TRBV9 and TRBJ2-1, is DSGVTQTPKHLITATGQRVTLRCSPRSGDLSVYWYQQSLDQGLQFLIQYYNGEERAKGNILERFSAQQFPDLHSELNLSSLELGDSALYFCASSAFSGRNPNEQFFGPGTRLTVL.

The J gene is TRBJ2-1, the V gene TRBV6-6; weak D call: TRBD1 (6 bases). This CDR3 comprises 15 residues. With 5 bases removed from V and 6 bases from J, the gap between germline ends came to 17 bases. The germline gives CDR1 MNHNY, CDR2 SVGAGI (reference sequence). The CDR3 region is CASSKEQGIRNEQFF. The CDR3 DNA reads TGTGCCAGCAGTAAAGAACAGGGAATTCGCAATGAGCAGTTCTTC.

The chain links TRBV18 to TRBJ1-3, with 9 bases that match TRBD1. Unmatched junction bases numbered 6, after V lost 6 bases and J lost 6 bases. CDR3 size: 14 residues. In germline, CDR1 is KGHSH, CDR2 LQKENI. The CDR3 nucleotides are TGTGCCAGCTCGCGGACAGGGGTTGAAAACACCATATATTTT. It yields the protein CASSRTGVENTIYF.

This rearrangement joins TRBV28 to TRBJ2-5; D remains unclear. CDR1 is MDHEN, CDR2 SYDVKM, per germline. With 1 base removed from V and 4 bases from J, the gap between germline ends came to 22 bases. The CDR3 is 18 amino acids. CDR3: CASSLSPRTTITGETQYF. The CDR3 coding sequence is TGTGCCAGCAGTTTATCGCCCCGTACAACCATCACGGGAGAGACCCAGTACTTC.

V is TRBV7-2 and J is TRBJ2-7, with D maybe TRBD1 (5 bases). Deletions cut 1 base from V and 1 base from J, with 11 bases between. The CDR3 extends over 15 amino acids. From germline, CDR1 is SGHTA and CDR2 FQGNSA. This CDR3 reads CASSLVTGESYEQYF. In nucleotides, the CDR3 is TGTGCCAGCAGCTTAGTCACAGGAGAATCCTACGAGCAGTACTTC. The whole variable domain, filled in from reference TRBV7-2 and TRBJ2-7, reads GAGVSQSPSNKVTEKGKDVELRCDPISGHTALYWYRQSLGQGLEFLIYFQGNSAPDKSGLPSDRFSAERTGGSVSTLTIQRTQQEDSAVYLCASSLVTGESYEQYFGPGTRLTVT.

This clone was recorded only once. V is TRBV27 and J is TRBJ1-2; D unresolved. Between the trimmed V and J ends, which lost 6 bases and 0 bases, there was a span of 8 bases. The CDR3 extends over 13 amino acids. Germline V lookup: CDR1 MNHEY, CDR2 SMNVEV (reference sequence). Here the CDR3 DNA reads TGTGCCAGCAGCCTTACAGCTAACTATGGCTACACCTTC. It yields the protein CASSLTANYGYTF.

The count of this clone is one. The CDR3 DNA follows: TGTGCCCGGATGGGGGGGACCGCCGGGAACACTGAAGCTTTCTTT. Translated: CARMGGTAGNTEAFF. The J gene is TRBJ1-1, the V gene TRBV24-1; D is perhaps TRBD1 (5 bases). Germline CDR1 and CDR2: KGHDR and SFDVKD. The CDR3 covers 15 residues. V lost 12 bases to trimming and J lost 1 base, with 20 bases between them.

The V gene is TRBV5-1, the J gene TRBJ1-6; TRBD1 might be the D (6 bases). V was trimmed by 4 bases and J by 5 bases, leaving 10 bases between them. The CDR3 totals 14 residues. Germline CDR1 and CDR2: SGHRS and YFSETQ. The CDR3 region is CASSMDSNNSPLHF. The DNA for the CDR3 is TGCGCCAGCAGCATGGACAGCAATAATTCACCCCTCCACTTT.

The chain is built from TRBV6-2 or TRBV6-3 and TRBJ2-5; 7 bases are a match to TRBD1. Losses at the gene ends were 4 bases for V and 3 bases for J; bases not matched to a gene: 11. The germline V gene encodes CDR1 MNHEY and CDR2 SVGEGT. The CDR3 spans 16 residues. CDR3 residues: CASSFEPDRLEETQYF. In nucleotides, the CDR3 is TGTGCCAGCAGTTTCGAACCGGACAGGCTGGAAGAGACCCAGTACTTC.

The genes are TRBV5-4 and TRBJ2-3; 14 bases agree with TRBD2. Per the germline V gene, CDR1 is SGHNT and CDR2 is YYREEE (reference sequence). Trimming at V came to 4 bases and at J to 4 bases, leaving 5 bases not matched to a gene. CDR3 size: 16 residues. CDR3 sequence reads: CASSVGLAGVSDTQYF. CDR3 sequence (DNA): TGTGCCAGCAGCGTGGGACTAGCGGGAGTTTCAGATACGCAGTATTTT.

This chain joins TRBV9 and TRBJ2-2; TRBD2 matches at 10 bases. The CDR3 sequence is 16 residues long. Looked up from germline, CDR1 is SGDLS and CDR2 is YYNGEE. The V segment lost 0 bases and the J segment 5 bases; nucleotides outside the gene matches: 4. CDR3 DNA sequence: TGTGCCAGCAGCGTAGAAGCGGGAGGGATGACCGGGGAGCTGTTTTTT. Translating gives CASSVEAGGMTGELFF. Complete variable domain (other parts from reference TRBV9 and TRBJ2-2): DSGVTQTPKHLITATGQRVTLRCSPRSGDLSVYWYQQSLDQGLQFLIQYYNGEERAKGNILERFSAQQFPDLHSELNLSSLELGDSALYFCASSVEAGGMTGELFFGEGSRLTVL.

The chain joins TRBV7-9 to TRBJ2-7, with 8 bases fitting TRBD1. Unmatched junction bases numbered 15, after V lost 9 bases and J lost 2 bases. The CDR3 is 16 residues long. Germline CDR1 and CDR2: SEHNR and FQNEAQ (reference sequence). Here the CDR3 reads CASTGTGSSLPYEQYF. CDR3 DNA sequence: TGTGCCAGTACCGGGACAGGAAGCTCCCTGCCCTACGAGCAGTACTTC.

The chain carries TRBV19 and TRBJ2-2, with TRBD1 as a possible D gene (7 bases). Trimming stripped 7 bases from V and 6 bases from J, with 15 bases between. The CDR3 contains 14 residues. CDR1 and CDR2 from the germline V gene are LNHDA and SQIVND (reference sequence). As DNA, the CDR3 is TGTGCCAGTATCCCAGGGGGGACAGCCGGGGAGCTGTTTTTT. It is translated as CASIPGGTAGELFF.